The present TCR beta chain was sequenced within a study of T cells after yellow fever vaccination. TCRdb reprocessed the 5' RACE reads via MiXCR and lists one record per CDR3 protein. Of approximately 510,000 distinct CDR3 sequences listed, 21% are singletons. Germline values: CDR1 SGHRS, CDR2 YFSETQ. V was clipped by 0 bases and J by 4 bases, with 14 bases between them. The length of the CDR3 is 15 residues. This rearrangement joins TRBV5-1 to TRBJ2-7; tentatively, D is TRBD1 (5 bases). Material: PBMCs, obtained 20 to 25 days after the first yellow fever vaccination. This sequence was found in a man younger than 35 who received the YFV17D yellow fever vaccine. The CDR3, as DNA: TGCGCCAGCAGCTTGGCCGGCCAGGGTAAGTACGAGCAGTACTTC. Its translation is CASSLAGQGKYEQYF.